Sequencing of this TCR beta chain was carried out in a study of T-cell memory formation after mild COVID-19. Points from the study as a whole: CD4/CD8 balance held among clones contracting day 15 to 85, and later expanders leaned CD4+.

Via MiXCR, TCRdb re-called the 5' RACE reads, giving one row per CDR3 protein. This sample has fewer than 700,000 distinct CDR3 sequences, with 15% to 20% found just once. A few counts support this clonotype. No antigen is known for it. Sequencing was performed on PBMCs or a T cell subset sorted from them (not recorded which). The sequence was collected from an adult woman who had mild COVID-19 (a few samples of this study predate the infection). Cell type and time point are not known.

This CDR3 reads CASSYTDTNSPLHF. CDR3 bases: TGTGCCAGCAGTTACACGGACACTAATTCACCCCTCCACTTT. This rearrangement joins TRBV6-6 to TRBJ1-6; TRBD1 is a possible D gene (5 bases). Germline CDR1 reads MNHNY; CDR2 reads SVGAGI (reference sequence). V was trimmed by 2 bases and J by 6 bases, leaving 8 bases between them. This CDR3 is 14 amino acids long.